This T cell receptor (beta chain) appears in the sequencing data of a study of control samples from healthy donors and cancer patients. Repertoires were generated with immunoSEQ multiplex PCR, while TCRdb's copy carries only in-frame clones and drops some. The table includes about 150,000 clones, about 95% detected once. The germline CDR1 and CDR2 sequences are MNHNS and SASEGT. The CDR3 is 18 amino acids. Trimming stripped 1 base from V and 5 bases from J, with 23 bases between. This chain uses TRBV6-1 with TRBJ2-5, with a possible D match to TRBD1 (5 bases). The sample consisted of PBMCs. The clonotype comes from a man aged 55 to 70 with colorectal cancer. For the CDR3, the DNA is TGTGCCAGCAGTGAAGTCTGGGGCGGTGCAGACCCTCGGGAGACCCAGTACTTC. The encoded protein is CASSEVWGGADPRETQYF.